This T cell receptor (beta chain) is drawn from a study of control samples from healthy donors and cancer patients. TCRdb's copy holds only in-frame clones and misses some; the assay was immunoSEQ multiplex PCR. The sample carries about 85,000 clones, over 75% recorded once. The J segment lost 1 base and the V segment lost 4 bases, leaving 7 bases of the junction unmatched. This CDR3 has 16 amino acids. In germline, CDR1 is MGHRA, CDR2 YSYEKL. The J gene is TRBJ2-5, the V gene TRBV4-1, with TRBD2 identical over 9 bases. Sequenced input: blood. This clonotype was obtained from a young woman in good health. As DNA, the CDR3 is TGCGCCAGCAGCCCACGTAGCGGGGGACTCCAAGAGACCCAGTACTTC. It codes for CASSPRSGGLQETQYF.